This T cell receptor beta chain was observed in a study of cytomegalovirus exposure and HLA in healthy donors. Study at large: An earlier analysis found roughly 110 million unique TCR beta sequences from around 180 million T cells. Findings and limits, study-wide: In a later analysis, TCR association rates varied by HLA locus: DRB1 most, HLA-C fewest.

A note on this clone: As yet, its antigen is unknown.

The primer mix had 60 Vbeta and 13 Jbeta primers. Assay: immunoSEQ multiplex PCR; the TCRdb copy retains only in-frame clones and omits some. The data show some 150,000 clones, 75% to 80% seen once. Sequencing used PBMCs. The clonotype originates from a male donor in good health and CMV-seronegative.

CDR3 in amino acids: CASTYGIVGDYGYTF. CDR3 in DNA: TGTGCCAGCACCTACGGGATAGTGGGCGACTATGGCTACACCTTC. The chain carries TRBV6-6 and TRBJ1-2, with D hard to call. V gave up 7 bases and J gave up 3 bases, with 18 bases separating them. In germline, CDR1 is MNHNY, CDR2 SVGAGI (reference sequence). This CDR3 region has 15 residues.